A single T cell receptor (beta chain) is shown here with its context. Its antigen remains unknown. The primer mix had 60 Vbeta and 13 Jbeta primers. Assay used: immunoSEQ multiplex PCR; TCRdb lists only in-frame clones, some missing. In the table there are 150,000 to 200,000 clones, 65% to 70% of which are singletons. This entry belongs to a study of cytomegalovirus exposure and HLA in healthy donors. General study points: Researchers reported from a later analysis that most CMV-associated TCR beta chains appeared HLA-restricted. Rarity characterized most TCR sequences, yet some public TCRs appeared in many donors.

This sequence originates from a man aged 25 to 40 in good health and CMV-seropositive. The material sequenced was PBMCs.

This CDR3 is CASSLGQGIVTGELFF. The CDR3 DNA reads TGCGCCAGCAGCCTAGGACAGGGGATAGTCACCGGGGAGCTGTTTTTT. V usage is TRBV5-1 and J usage is TRBJ2-2, with 9 bases matching TRBD1. The CDR3 runs 16 residues. CDR1 and CDR2 from the germline V gene are SGHRS and YFSETQ. With V trimmed by 4 bases and J by 4 bases, 8 bases remained unmatched.